This T cell receptor (beta chain) was retrieved from a study of CD8 T cell repertoires and HIV-1 epitope variants. Study at large: Twenty-five autologous and known Gag and Nef epitope variant peptides each stimulated T cells separately. The baseline condition was 1M T cells left uncultured. General study findings and limits: Beta chains alone show antigen proliferation, not cytokine profile or function.

The assay was immunoSEQ multiplex PCR, and TCRdb's table has in-frame clones only and misses some. The repertoire holds 5,000 or so clones, with around three fifths as singletons. This CDR3 is built from 19 residues. Trimming took 0 bases from V and 7 from J; bases not matched to a gene: 15. The germline V gene has CDR1 SGDLS and CDR2 YYNGEE. Concerning this clone: What it recognizes is unknown.

The genes are TRBV9 and TRBJ1-6; 8 bases agree with TRBD1. This clonotype originated in a male donor with HIV. The specimen sequenced was cultured CD8+ T cells derived from PBMCs. The CDR3 loop is CASSVDKGTGSGGNSPLHF. CDR3 in DNA: TGTGCCAGCAGCGTAGACAAAGGGACAGGCTCTGGGGGGAATTCACCCCTCCACTTT.